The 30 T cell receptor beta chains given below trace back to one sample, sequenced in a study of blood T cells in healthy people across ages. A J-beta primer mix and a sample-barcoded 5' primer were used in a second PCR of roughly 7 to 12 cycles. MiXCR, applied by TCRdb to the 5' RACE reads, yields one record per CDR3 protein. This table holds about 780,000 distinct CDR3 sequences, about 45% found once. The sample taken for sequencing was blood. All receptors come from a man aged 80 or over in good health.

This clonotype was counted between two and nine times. DNA of the CDR3: TGTGCCAGCAGTTACTCGATGTCCCAGTCCTACGAGCAGTACTTC. This translates into CASSYSMSQSYEQYF. The chain is built from TRBV6-6 and TRBJ2-7; D not resolved. Germline values: CDR1 MNHNY, CDR2 SVGAGI (reference sequence). This CDR3 is built from 15 residues. The V and J ends lost 0 bases and 1 base respectively, with 10 bases between them.

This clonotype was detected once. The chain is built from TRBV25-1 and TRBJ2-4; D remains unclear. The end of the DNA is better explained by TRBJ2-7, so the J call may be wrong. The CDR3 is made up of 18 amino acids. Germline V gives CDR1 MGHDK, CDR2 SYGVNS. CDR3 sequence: CASSEGFQPRPLPYEQYF. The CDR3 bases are TGTGCCAGCAGTGAAGGGTTTCAGCCGAGACCGCTACCCTACGAGCAGTACTTC.

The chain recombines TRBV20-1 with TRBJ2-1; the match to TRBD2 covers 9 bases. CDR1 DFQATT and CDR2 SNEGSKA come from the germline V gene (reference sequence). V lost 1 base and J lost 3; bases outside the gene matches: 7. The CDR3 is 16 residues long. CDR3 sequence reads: CSARGPRLADYNEQFF. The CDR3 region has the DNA TGCAGTGCTAGAGGACCCCGACTAGCGGACTACAATGAGCAGTTCTTC.

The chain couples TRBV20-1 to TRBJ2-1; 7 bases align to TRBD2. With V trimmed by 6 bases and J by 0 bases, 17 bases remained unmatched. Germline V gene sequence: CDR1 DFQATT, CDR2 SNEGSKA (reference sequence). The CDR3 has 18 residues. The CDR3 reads CSATSFGEGRSSYNEQFF. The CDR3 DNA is TGCAGTGCCACTAGCTTTGGGGAGGGGCGCAGCTCCTACAATGAGCAGTTCTTC.

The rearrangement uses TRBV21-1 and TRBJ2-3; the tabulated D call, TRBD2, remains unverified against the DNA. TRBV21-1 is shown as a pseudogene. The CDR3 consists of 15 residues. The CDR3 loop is CASSKWALSPHTQYF. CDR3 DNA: TGTGCCAGCAGCAAATGGGCCCTCTCTCCTCATACGCAGTATTTT.

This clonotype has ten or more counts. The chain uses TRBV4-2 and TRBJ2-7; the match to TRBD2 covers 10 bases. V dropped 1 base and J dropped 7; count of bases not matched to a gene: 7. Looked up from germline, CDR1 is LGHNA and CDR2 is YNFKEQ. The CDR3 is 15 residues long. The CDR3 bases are TGTGCCAGCAGCCAAGCAGCTAGCGGGAGTAAAGAGCAGTACTTC. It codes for CASSQAASGSKEQYF.

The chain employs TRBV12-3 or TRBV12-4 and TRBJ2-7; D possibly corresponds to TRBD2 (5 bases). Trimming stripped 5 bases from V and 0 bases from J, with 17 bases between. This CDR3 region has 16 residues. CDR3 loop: CASSQARETLSYEQYF. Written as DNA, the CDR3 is TGTGCCAGCAGTCAGGCCCGGGAAACGCTCTCCTACGAGCAGTACTTC.

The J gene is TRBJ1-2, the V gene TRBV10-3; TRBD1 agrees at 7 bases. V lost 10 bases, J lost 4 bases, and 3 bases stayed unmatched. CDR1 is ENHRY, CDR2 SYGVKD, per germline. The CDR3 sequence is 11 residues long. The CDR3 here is CASGDSYGYTF. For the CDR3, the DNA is TGTGCCAGTGGGGACAGCTATGGCTACACCTTC.

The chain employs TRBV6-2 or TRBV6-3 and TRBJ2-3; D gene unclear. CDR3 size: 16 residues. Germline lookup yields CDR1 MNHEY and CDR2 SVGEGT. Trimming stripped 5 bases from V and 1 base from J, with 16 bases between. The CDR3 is CASSPGSRSGTDTQYF. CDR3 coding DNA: TGTGCCAGCAGTCCCGGCAGCCGTAGTGGCACAGATACGCAGTATTTT.

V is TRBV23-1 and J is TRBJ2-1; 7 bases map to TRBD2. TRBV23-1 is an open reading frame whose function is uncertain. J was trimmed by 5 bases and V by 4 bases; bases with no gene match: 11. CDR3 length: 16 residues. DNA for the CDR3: TGCGCCAGCAGTCCCTCCGATGCGGGAGTCCACAATGAGCAGTTCTTC. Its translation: CASSPSDAGVHNEQFF.

CDR3 bases: TGTGCCAGTACGGGGGTAAACAATGAGCAGTTCTTC. Protein product: CASTGVNNEQFF. The chain carries TRBV11-3 and TRBJ2-1, with D perhaps matching TRBD2 (6 bases). This CDR3 is built from 12 residues. Germline CDR1 reads SGHNT; CDR2 reads YENEEA. Trimming stripped 9 bases from V and 5 bases from J, with 11 bases between.

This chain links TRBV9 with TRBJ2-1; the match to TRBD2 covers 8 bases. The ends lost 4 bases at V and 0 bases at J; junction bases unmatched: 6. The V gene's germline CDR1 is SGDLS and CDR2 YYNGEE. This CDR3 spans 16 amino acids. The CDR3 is CASSIVAGSSYNEQFF. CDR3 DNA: TGTGCCAGCAGCATAGTAGCGGGGAGCTCCTACAATGAGCAGTTCTTC.

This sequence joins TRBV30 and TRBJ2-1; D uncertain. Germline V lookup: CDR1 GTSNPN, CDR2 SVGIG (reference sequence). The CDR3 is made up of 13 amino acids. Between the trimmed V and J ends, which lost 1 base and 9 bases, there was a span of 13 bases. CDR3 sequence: CAWSGFTNGEQFF. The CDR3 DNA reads TGTGCCTGGAGTGGATTTACTAATGGTGAGCAGTTCTTC.

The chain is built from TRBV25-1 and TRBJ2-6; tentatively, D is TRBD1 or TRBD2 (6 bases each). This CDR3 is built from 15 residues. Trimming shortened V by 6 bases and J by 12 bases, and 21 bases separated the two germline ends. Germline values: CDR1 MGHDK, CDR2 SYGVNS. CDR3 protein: CASSLPAGGAVVLTF. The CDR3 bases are TGTGCCAGCAGCCTCCCGGCCGGGGGCGCGGTCGTCCTGACTTTC.

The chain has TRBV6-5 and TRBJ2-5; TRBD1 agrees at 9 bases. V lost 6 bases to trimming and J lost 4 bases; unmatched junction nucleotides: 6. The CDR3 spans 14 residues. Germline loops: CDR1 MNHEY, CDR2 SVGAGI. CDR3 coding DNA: TGTGCCAGCAGCGAGGGACAGGGAACAGAGACCCAGTACTTC. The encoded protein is CASSEGQGTETQYF.

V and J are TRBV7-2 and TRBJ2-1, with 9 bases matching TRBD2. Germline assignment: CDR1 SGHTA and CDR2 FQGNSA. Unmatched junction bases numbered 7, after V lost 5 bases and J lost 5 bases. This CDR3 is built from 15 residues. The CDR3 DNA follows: TGTGCCAGCAGCCGACTAGCGGTTCGTAACAATGAGCAGTTCTTC. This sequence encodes CASSRLAVRNNEQFF. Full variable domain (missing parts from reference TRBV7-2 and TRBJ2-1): GAGVSQSPSNKVTEKGKDVELRCDPISGHTALYWYRQSLGQGLEFLIYFQGNSAPDKSGLPSDRFSAERTGGSVSTLTIQRTQQEDSAVYLCASSRLAVRNNEQFFGPGTRLTVL.

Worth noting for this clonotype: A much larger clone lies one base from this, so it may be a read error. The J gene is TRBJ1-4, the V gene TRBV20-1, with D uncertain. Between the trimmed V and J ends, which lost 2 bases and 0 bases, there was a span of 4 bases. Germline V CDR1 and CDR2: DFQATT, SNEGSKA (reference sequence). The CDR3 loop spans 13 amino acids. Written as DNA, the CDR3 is TGCAGTGCTAGACAGGCAACTAATGAAAAACTGTTTTTT. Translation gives CSARQATNEKLFF.

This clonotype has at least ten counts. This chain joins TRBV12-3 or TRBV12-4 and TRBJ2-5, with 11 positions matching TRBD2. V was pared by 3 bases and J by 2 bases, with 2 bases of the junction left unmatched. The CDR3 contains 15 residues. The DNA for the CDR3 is TGTGCCAGCAGTTTGAGGACTAGCGGGCAAGAGACCCAGTACTTC. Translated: CASSLRTSGQETQYF.

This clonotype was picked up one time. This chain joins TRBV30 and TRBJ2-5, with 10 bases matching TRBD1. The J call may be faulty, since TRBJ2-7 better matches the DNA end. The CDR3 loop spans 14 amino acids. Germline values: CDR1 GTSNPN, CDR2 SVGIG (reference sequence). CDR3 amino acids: CAWSERDRGYEQYF. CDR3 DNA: TGTGCCTGGAGTGAGCGGGACAGGGGCTACGAGCAGTACTTC.

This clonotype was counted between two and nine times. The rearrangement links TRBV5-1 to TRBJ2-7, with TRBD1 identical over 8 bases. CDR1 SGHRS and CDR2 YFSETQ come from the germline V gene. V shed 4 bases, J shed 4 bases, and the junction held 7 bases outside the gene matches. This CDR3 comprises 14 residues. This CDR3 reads CASSKEGQGYEQYF. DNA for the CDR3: TGCGCCAGCAGCAAAGAAGGACAGGGTTACGAGCAGTACTTC.

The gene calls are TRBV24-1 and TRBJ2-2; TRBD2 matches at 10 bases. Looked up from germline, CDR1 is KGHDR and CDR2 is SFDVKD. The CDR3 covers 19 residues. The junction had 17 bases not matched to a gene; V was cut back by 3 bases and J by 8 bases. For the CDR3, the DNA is TGTGCCACCAGTGATCGTCTCGCTAGCGGGAGTTCCTTTTCTGGGGAGCTGTTTTTT. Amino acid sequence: CATSDRLASGSSFSGELFF.

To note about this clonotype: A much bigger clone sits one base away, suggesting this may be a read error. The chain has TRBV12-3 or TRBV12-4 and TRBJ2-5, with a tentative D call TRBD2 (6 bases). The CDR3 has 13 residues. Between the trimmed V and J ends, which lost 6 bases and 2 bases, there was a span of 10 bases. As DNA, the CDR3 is TGTGCCAGCAGCTTACTAGCACAAGAGACCCAGTACTTC. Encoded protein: CASSLLAQETQYF.

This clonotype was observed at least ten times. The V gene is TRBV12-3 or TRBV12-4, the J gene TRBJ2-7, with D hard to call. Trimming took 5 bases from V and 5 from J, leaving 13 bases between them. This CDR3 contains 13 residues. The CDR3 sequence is CASSINGWDEQYF. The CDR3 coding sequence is TGTGCCAGCAGTATCAACGGGTGGGACGAGCAGTACTTC.

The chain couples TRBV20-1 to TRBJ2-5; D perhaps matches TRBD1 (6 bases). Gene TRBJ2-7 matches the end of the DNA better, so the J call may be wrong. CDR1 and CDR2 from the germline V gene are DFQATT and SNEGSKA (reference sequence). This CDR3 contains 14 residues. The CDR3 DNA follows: TGCAGTGCTAGAGATAACAGGGAGAGGTACGAGCAGTACTTC. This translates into CSARDNRERYEQYF.

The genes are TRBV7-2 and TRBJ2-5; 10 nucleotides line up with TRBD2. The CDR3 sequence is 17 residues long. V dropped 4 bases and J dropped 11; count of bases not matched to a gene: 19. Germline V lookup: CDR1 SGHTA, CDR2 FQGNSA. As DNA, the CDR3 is TGTGCCAGCAGCTCGAGGAATGGCCTAGCGGGAGTCAATGAGCAGTACTTC. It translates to CASSSRNGLAGVNEQYF.

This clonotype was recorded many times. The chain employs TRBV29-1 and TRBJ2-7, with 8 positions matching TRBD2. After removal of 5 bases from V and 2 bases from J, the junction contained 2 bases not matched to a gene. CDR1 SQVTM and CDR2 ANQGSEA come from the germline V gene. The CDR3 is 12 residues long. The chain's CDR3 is CSVRAGAYEQYF. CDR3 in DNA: TGCAGCGTTCGAGCGGGAGCCTACGAGCAGTACTTC.

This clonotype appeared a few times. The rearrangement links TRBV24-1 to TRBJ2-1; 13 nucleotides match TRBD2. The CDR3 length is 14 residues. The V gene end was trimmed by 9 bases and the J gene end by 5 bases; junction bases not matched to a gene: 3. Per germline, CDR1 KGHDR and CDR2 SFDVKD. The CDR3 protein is CATEGLAGNNEQFF. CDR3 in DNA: TGTGCCACCGAGGGACTAGCGGGAAACAATGAGCAGTTCTTC.

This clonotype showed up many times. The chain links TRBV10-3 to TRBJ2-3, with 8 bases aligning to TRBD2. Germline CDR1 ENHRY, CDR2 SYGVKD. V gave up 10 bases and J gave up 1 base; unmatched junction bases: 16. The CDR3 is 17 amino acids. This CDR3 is CATRGSALAGRTDTQYF. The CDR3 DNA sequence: TGTGCCACCAGAGGATCGGCCCTAGCGGGTCGCACAGATACGCAGTATTTT.

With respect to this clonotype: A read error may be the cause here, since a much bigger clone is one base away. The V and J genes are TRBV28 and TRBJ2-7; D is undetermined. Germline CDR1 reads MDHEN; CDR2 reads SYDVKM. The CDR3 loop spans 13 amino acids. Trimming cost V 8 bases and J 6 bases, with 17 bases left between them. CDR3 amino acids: CASVYRRNGEQYF. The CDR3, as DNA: TGTGCCAGCGTCTACCGCAGAAATGGCGAGCAGTACTTC.

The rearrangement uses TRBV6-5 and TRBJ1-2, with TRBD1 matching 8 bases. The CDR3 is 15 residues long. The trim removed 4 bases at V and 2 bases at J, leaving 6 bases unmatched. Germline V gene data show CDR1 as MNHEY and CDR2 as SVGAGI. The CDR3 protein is CASSSSGGSNYGYTF. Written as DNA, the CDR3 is TGTGCCAGCAGTTCTTCAGGGGGCTCCAACTATGGCTACACCTTC.